This entry is about one TCR beta chain. Its antigen remains unknown. As for time point: patch test 2, 6 weeks after DPC sensitization. Treatment here: therapeutic diphenylcyclopropenone sensitization with weekly scalp DPC. The data derive from a study of human T cells and chemical hapten exposure. Study overall: Across the whole study, which lasted about 6 months, patients were given diphenylcyclopropenone on the scalp once a week. Whole-study findings and limits: TCRs exceeding a frequency of 1 in 1000 stayed unchanged under DPC sensitization.

V was clipped by 5 bases and J by 6 bases; unmatched bases: 9. Germline V gene sequence: CDR1 SNHLY, CDR2 FYNNEI. The CDR3 is 16 amino acids. In TCRdb, the RACE reads were re-called with MiXCR into one record per CDR3 protein. The sample consists of some 350,000 distinct CDR3 sequences, just under 6.5% of them appearing once. The TCR comes from a woman aged 18-29 years with alopecia areata. Some clones in this sample may be carry-over from other donors' samples. Sequences were derived from whole blood, sampled in connection with sensitization to the hapten diphenylcyclopropenone (DPC). The rearrangement links TRBV2 to TRBJ1-3; 11 bases line up with TRBD1. The CDR3 region is CASSIGQGASENTIYF. The DNA for the CDR3 is TGTGCCAGCAGTATAGGACAGGGGGCTTCCGAAAACACCATATATTTT. Filled out from reference TRBV2 and TRBJ1-3, the complete variable domain reads EPEVTQTPSHQVTQMGQEVILRCVPISNHLYFYWYRQILGQKVEFLVSFYNNEISEKSEIFDDQFSVERPDGSNFTLKIRSTKLEDSAMYFCASSIGQGASENTIYFGEGSWLTVV.